Each of the 10 T cell receptor beta chains below was sequenced from the same sample in a study of T cell responses to AZD1222 COVID-19 vaccine. This table comes from immunoSEQ multiplex PCR, and its TCRdb copy is limited to in-frame clones, with some not included. Of roughly 170,000 clones listed, approximately 86% are singletons. This material consisted of peripheral blood, taken on day 0 of AZD1222 vaccination. Receptors originate from an adult in good health.

The CDR3 loop reads CASSFSGTVRGYTF. CDR3 DNA sequence: TGTGCCAGCAGTTTCTCCGGGACCGTCCGTGGCTACACCTTC. The V gene is TRBV6-2 or TRBV6-3, the J gene TRBJ1-2; a weak D match, TRBD1 (5 bases). The CDR3 loop spans 14 amino acids. Germline V gives CDR1 MNHEY, CDR2 SVGEGT. V lost 4 bases and J 7 bases, leaving 16 bases between the germline ends.

This clone has more than one count but fewer than ten. The chain carries TRBV9 and TRBJ2-7; TRBD1 matches at 7 bases. Germline V gene sequence: CDR1 SGDLS, CDR2 YYNGEE. CDR3 size: 15 residues. With 4 bases clipped from V and 5 bases from J, the junction kept 12 bases outside the gene matches. DNA of the CDR3: TGTGCCAGCAGCCCCCCGTACAGGGGCAGGCACGAGCAGTACTTC. It specifies CASSPPYRGRHEQYF.

The chain links TRBV6-5 to TRBJ1-1, with TRBD1 as a possible D gene (5 bases). V was shortened by 10 bases and J by 5 bases, with 14 bases between the two germline ends. The germline gives CDR1 MNHEY, CDR2 SVGAGI. The CDR3 extends over 12 amino acids. The chain's CDR3 is CATAGAGTEAFF. The CDR3 bases are TGTGCCACCGCCGGGGCCGGGACTGAAGCTTTCTTT.

This chain joins TRBV10-1 and TRBJ1-1, with 7 bases that match TRBD1. The germline V gene has CDR1 WNHNN and CDR2 SYGVQD (reference sequence). The junction had 8 bases not matched to a gene; V was cut back by 4 bases and J by 9 bases. CDR3 length: 13 amino acids. In DNA form, the CDR3 reads TGCGCCAGCAGTGGGACTGGGACAGTGAAAGCTTTCTTT. This encodes CASSGTGTVKAFF.

V and J are TRBV9 and TRBJ2-7; D ambiguous. The CDR3 has 15 amino acids. Germline values: CDR1 SGDLS, CDR2 YYNGEE. V lost 0 bases and J lost 4, with 14 bases in between. The CDR3 sequence: CASSVEGEPQYEQYF. CDR3 DNA sequence: TGTGCCAGCAGCGTAGAAGGTGAACCTCAGTACGAGCAGTACTTC.

The chain carries TRBV10-2 and TRBJ1-2, with D hard to call. The CDR3 is 13 residues long. V was shortened by 2 bases and J by 3 bases, with 7 bases between the two germline ends. Looked up from germline, CDR1 is WSHSY and CDR2 is SAAADI. CDR3 coding DNA: TGCGCCAGCAGTGAGGGCAGCCACTATGGCTACACCTTC. It specifies CASSEGSHYGYTF.

V usage is TRBV12-5 and J usage is TRBJ2-1; 9 bases match TRBD1. Germline CDR1 reads LGHNT; CDR2 reads FRNRAP. The CDR3 length is 17 residues. Losses at the gene ends were 0 bases for V and 4 bases for J; bases not matched to a gene: 7. CDR3 loop: CASGLVQGARVYNEQFF. The CDR3 coding sequence is TGTGCTAGTGGTTTGGTACAGGGGGCGCGGGTTTACAATGAGCAGTTCTTC.

The chain carries TRBV19 and TRBJ2-3; 7 bases are shared with TRBD1. The trim removed 2 bases at V and 5 bases at J, leaving 10 bases unmatched. Germline values: CDR1 LNHDA, CDR2 SQIVND (reference sequence). This CDR3 is built from 16 residues. The CDR3 is CASSIQWTGRVDTQYF. The CDR3 DNA is TGTGCCAGTAGTATACAATGGACAGGCCGGGTAGATACGCAGTATTTT.

In this sample, this clone turned up a few times. The chain employs TRBV11-3 and TRBJ2-5, with 7 bases identical to TRBD1. This CDR3 has 14 amino acids. Germline-derived CDR1 and CDR2 are SGHNT and YENEEA. Trimming cost V 5 bases and J 5 bases; bases outside gene matches: 8. CDR3 nucleotides: TGTGCCAGCAGCCTCCACAGGGGCTCTGAGACCCAGTACTTC. Encoded protein: CASSLHRGSETQYF.

The V gene is TRBV27, the J gene TRBJ1-2, with D uncertain. The V and J ends lost 7 bases and 4 bases respectively, with 16 bases between them. The CDR3 runs to 14 residues. In germline, CDR1 is MNHEY, CDR2 SMNVEV (reference sequence). CDR3 nucleotide sequence: TGTGCCAGCAAGGGCGGGCAAGGAGTCTATGGCTACACCTTC. Its translation: CASKGGQGVYGYTF.